Listed here are 32 T cell receptor beta chains from one sample, sequenced in a study of blood T cell repertoires in COVID-19. Some clones are missing from TCRdb's copy, which holds only in-frame ones; the method was immunoSEQ multiplex PCR. The sample contains some 100,000 clones, around 88% of which appear only once. The sample comprised peripheral blood. All receptors derive from a middle-aged man with COVID-19, enrolled during active disease.

The chain joins TRBV21-1 to TRBJ1-6; the table assigns TRBD1, which was not confirmed against the DNA. TRBV21-1 is a pseudogene segment. The length of the CDR3 is 14 residues. CDR3 nucleotide sequence: TGTGCCAGCAGCTGTCAGACAGGGGATTCACCCCTCCACTTT. It yields the protein CASSCQTGDSPLHF.

V usage is TRBV24-1 and J usage is TRBJ1-2; 7 bases match TRBD1. Trimming cost V 5 bases and J 8 bases; bases outside gene matches: 13. CDR1 KGHDR and CDR2 SFDVKD come from the germline V gene. There are 15 residues in the CDR3. CDR3 sequence: CATSGSDRVSFGYTF. CDR3 bases: TGTGCCACCAGTGGATCTGACAGGGTATCATTCGGCTACACCTTC.

This clone turned up a few times. V and J are TRBV11-3 and TRBJ2-7, with 7 positions matching TRBD1. V lost 1 base to trimming and J lost 5 bases; unmatched junction nucleotides: 8. This CDR3 region has 15 residues. Germline CDR1 SGHNT, CDR2 YENEEA. The CDR3, as DNA: TGTGCCAGCAGCTTAGGCGTAGGGGGCGAAAACGAGCAGTACTTC. Translated, it gives CASSLGVGGENEQYF.

This clone was detected only once. The gene calls are TRBV11-3 and TRBJ2-5; the D gene is possibly TRBD1 (6 bases). Looked up from germline, CDR1 is SGHNT and CDR2 is YENEEA. The CDR3 has 15 residues. V was trimmed by 1 base and J by 1 base, leaving 10 bases between them. The CDR3 DNA reads as TGTGCCAGCAGCTTAGCACGGGACACCCAAGAGACCCAGTACTTC. This gives the protein CASSLARDTQETQYF.

In this sample, this clone turned up a few times. V usage is TRBV19 and J usage is TRBJ1-5, with 10 bases matching TRBD1. Germline loops: CDR1 LNHDA, CDR2 SQIVND (reference sequence). Trimming took 4 bases from V and 2 from J; bases not matched to a gene: 8. CDR3 length: 17 residues. CDR3 protein: CASSTPRGTGGNQPQHF. CDR3 DNA: TGTGCCAGTAGTACGCCCCGCGGGACAGGGGGCAATCAGCCCCAGCATTTT.

The V call is TRBV15, the J call TRBJ1-1; D gene ambiguous. CDR3 length equals 12 residues. With 1 base removed from V and 5 bases from J, the gap between germline ends came to 5 bases. CDR1 and CDR2 (germline): LNHNV, YYDKDF (reference sequence). In nucleotides, the CDR3 is TGTGCCACCAGCAGAGTATCTACTGAAGCTTTCTTT. Its translation: CATSRVSTEAFF.

The rearrangement uses TRBV7-9 and TRBJ1-1, with no clear D. Germline CDR1 SEHNR, CDR2 FQNEAQ (reference sequence). The V end lost 5 bases, the J end lost 0 bases, and 10 bases lay between the germline ends. This CDR3 comprises 14 residues. CDR3 coding DNA: TGTGCCAGCAGCCCCGGAGTCATGAACACTGAAGCTTTCTTT. This encodes CASSPGVMNTEAFF.

This chain connects TRBV2 to TRBJ1-5, with 9 positions matching TRBD1. This CDR3 spans 13 amino acids. In germline, CDR1 is SNHLY, CDR2 FYNNEI. V dropped 8 bases and J dropped 4; count of bases not matched to a gene: 3. CDR3 loop: CASHRGLNQPQHF. The CDR3 nucleotides are TGTGCCAGCCACAGGGGGCTGAATCAGCCCCAGCATTTT.

This clone was recorded only once. The chain employs TRBV5-1 and TRBJ2-3; no firm D call. The CDR3 sequence is 17 residues long. Trimming left V 0 bases short and J 0 bases short, with 14 bases between. CDR1 SGHRS and CDR2 YFSETQ come from the germline V gene. The CDR3 bases are TGCGCCAGCAGCTTGGATTCCCGCGGTCACAGCACAGATACGCAGTATTTT. Encoded protein: CASSLDSRGHSTDTQYF.

The chain carries TRBV12-3 or TRBV12-4 and TRBJ1-1; 7 bases align to TRBD1. With V trimmed by 7 bases and J by 10 bases, 6 bases remained unmatched. The CDR3 length is 11 residues. CDR3 sequence reads: CASTPGTVAFF. CDR3 DNA: TGTGCCAGCACTCCCGGGACAGTAGCTTTCTTT.

The rearrangement links TRBV28 to TRBJ1-1, with a possible D match to TRBD1 (5 bases). Germline V lookup: CDR1 MDHEN, CDR2 SYDVKM. The CDR3 runs to 10 residues. Trimming removed 10 bases from V and 8 bases from J, with 11 bases in between. CDR3 sequence reads: CATYPGEAFF. The CDR3 DNA reads as TGTGCCACCTACCCAGGGGAAGCTTTCTTT.

This chain uses TRBV3-1 (or the pseudogene TRBV3-2) with TRBJ1-6; D gene uncertain. V was clipped by 1 base and J by 10 bases, with 17 bases between them. Germline V lookup: CDR1 LGHDT, CDR2 YNNKEL (reference sequence). This CDR3 has 16 amino acids. The CDR3 sequence: CASSQGLQLRRSPLHF. CDR3 bases: TGTGCCAGCAGCCAAGGCCTACAGCTCCGGAGGTCACCCCTCCACTTT.

V gene TRBV28 combines with J gene TRBJ1-1, with TRBD1 identical over 8 bases. This CDR3 spans 15 amino acids. The V and J ends lost 4 bases and 4 bases, in that order; junction bases with no gene match: 8. Germline CDR1 is MDHEN and CDR2 is SYDVKM. CDR3 region: CASSSQGAWGTEAFF. The CDR3 nucleotides are TGTGCCAGCAGTTCCCAGGGGGCTTGGGGCACTGAAGCTTTCTTT.

V is TRBV4-3 and J is TRBJ1-4, with 8 nucleotides matching TRBD1. CDR3 length: 16 amino acids. Germline values: CDR1 LGHNA, CDR2 YSLEER. V shed 3 bases and J 5 bases; nucleotides not matched to a gene: 8. The CDR3, as DNA: TGCGCCAGCAGCCAGACTTGGACAGGGCCCAATGAAAAACTGTTTTTT. It yields the protein CASSQTWTGPNEKLFF.

The chain couples TRBV5-8 to TRBJ1-1; 8 positions agree with TRBD1. This CDR3 contains 16 residues. Trimming at V came to 4 bases and at J to 0 bases, leaving 8 bases not matched to a gene. The germline V gene encodes CDR1 SGHTS and CDR2 YDEGEE. The CDR3 is CASSLRQGTLNTEAFF. CDR3 coding DNA: TGTGCCAGCAGCCTGAGACAGGGGACCTTGAACACTGAAGCTTTCTTT.

This clone was detected a few times. V gene TRBV5-1 combines with J gene TRBJ1-1; D may be TRBD1 (6 bases). The V and J ends lost 0 bases and 6 bases respectively, with 15 bases between them. The germline gives CDR1 SGHRS, CDR2 YFSETQ. This CDR3 is 15 amino acids long. This CDR3 reads CASSLGDIQIPEAFF. The CDR3 nucleotides read TGCGCCAGCAGCTTGGGGGACATACAGATCCCTGAAGCTTTCTTT.

This rearrangement joins TRBV7-3 to TRBJ1-2, with a weak D call TRBD1 (5 bases). V was clipped by 5 bases and J by 2 bases, with 9 bases between them. There are 13 residues in the CDR3. CDR1 and CDR2 (germline): SGHTA, FQGTGA. The CDR3 loop reads CASSPRQNYGYTF. The DNA for the CDR3 is TGTGCCAGCAGCCCTAGACAGAACTATGGCTACACCTTC.

The J gene is TRBJ1-1, the V gene TRBV5-1; D call uncertain. This CDR3 comprises 15 residues. V dropped 1 base and J dropped 1 base, with 11 bases sitting between them. The germline gives CDR1 SGHRS, CDR2 YFSETQ. The CDR3: CASSLLADWNTEAFF. DNA for the CDR3: TGCGCCAGCAGCTTGCTGGCGGATTGGAACACTGAAGCTTTCTTT.

The chain joins TRBV29-1 to TRBJ1-4, with a tentative D call TRBD1 (5 bases). CDR3 length equals 14 residues. Germline CDR1 reads SQVTM; CDR2 reads ANQGSEA. Deletions cut 8 bases from V and 7 bases from J, with 20 bases between. The CDR3 DNA follows: TGCAGCATCCGTTTCTATGGGGCCTGTGAAAAACTGTTTTTT. Residues: CSIRFYGACEKLFF.

J is TRBJ2-3 and V is TRBV9, with D possibly TRBD2 on 7 matching bases. V dropped 3 bases and J dropped 1 base, with 21 bases sitting between them. The CDR3 spans 18 residues. Germline CDR1 reads SGDLS; CDR2 reads YYNGEE. This CDR3 is CASSANFGLEGGTDTQYF. CDR3 nucleotide sequence: TGTGCCAGCAGCGCAAATTTTGGACTAGAGGGGGGCACAGATACGCAGTATTTT.

This clone has just one count. The V gene is TRBV6-6, the J gene TRBJ1-6; D is unclear. CDR1 and CDR2 (germline): MNHNY, SVGAGI (reference sequence). The CDR3 consists of 12 residues. V lost 5 bases to trimming and J lost 9 bases, with 8 bases between them. The CDR3: CASSPPGSPLHF. In DNA form, the CDR3 reads TGTGCCAGCAGTCCTCCAGGTTCACCCCTCCACTTT.

J is TRBJ2-7 and V is TRBV2; D might be TRBD1 (6 bases). This CDR3 has 14 residues. V dropped 7 bases and J dropped 5 bases, with 18 bases sitting between them. Germline assignment: CDR1 SNHLY and CDR2 FYNNEI. The CDR3 DNA sequence: TGTGCCAGCAATCGACAGGAGCTTCGGGACGAGCAGTACTTC. Amino acids: CASNRQELRDEQYF.

This sequence joins TRBV4-2 and TRBJ1-1; no clear D gene. The V gene's germline CDR1 is LGHNA and CDR2 YNFKEQ. Trimming cost V 4 bases and J 7 bases, with 10 bases left between them. The CDR3 spans 12 residues. The CDR3 bases are TGTGCCAGCAGCCTCGACTCCATTGAAGCTTTCTTT. As protein: CASSLDSIEAFF.

The chain joins TRBV19 to TRBJ1-4, with 9 bases fitting TRBD1. From germline, CDR1 is LNHDA and CDR2 SQIVND (reference sequence). The CDR3 spans 15 residues. With 3 bases clipped from V and 9 bases from J, the junction kept 8 bases outside the gene matches. CDR3 sequence: CASSMGQGDSKKLFF. CDR3 in DNA: TGTGCCAGTAGTATGGGACAGGGCGATTCGAAAAAACTGTTTTTT.

The J gene is TRBJ1-1, the V gene TRBV2, with 8 positions matching TRBD1. Trimming at V came to 6 bases and at J to 3 bases, leaving 9 bases not matched to a gene. There are 15 residues in the CDR3. Per the germline V gene, CDR1 is SNHLY and CDR2 is FYNNEI. The CDR3 DNA follows: TGTGCCAGCAGAGAGACAGGGGCCATTTACACTGAAGCTTTCTTT. The encoded protein is CASRETGAIYTEAFF.

The chain's CDR3 is CASSLKRGGWTGELFF. In DNA, the CDR3 is TGTGCCAGCAGCCTGAAGCGGGGGGGCTGGACCGGGGAGCTGTTTTTT. The rearrangement uses TRBV9 and TRBJ2-2, with 10 bases fitting TRBD2. V trimming: 4 bases; J trimming: 5 bases; junction bases outside the gene matches: 8. This CDR3 contains 16 residues. Germline values: CDR1 SGDLS, CDR2 YYNGEE.

V and J are TRBV4-3 and TRBJ1-4; TRBD1 matches at 7 bases. The trim removed 5 bases at V and 5 bases at J, leaving 5 bases unmatched. Germline CDR1 is LGHNA and CDR2 is YSLEER. The CDR3 has 14 residues. CDR3 residues: CASSWDSRNEKLFF. The DNA for the CDR3 is TGCGCCAGCAGCTGGGACAGTAGGAATGAAAAACTGTTTTTT.

This clone was detected only a few times. The CDR3 coding sequence is TGTGCCAGCAGTGAAACTGGGGGCTTGACTGAAGCTTTCTTT. Its protein product is CASSETGGLTEAFF. The chain is built from TRBV6-1 and TRBJ1-1; maybe TRBD1 (6 bases). The germline CDR1 and CDR2 sequences are MNHNS and SASEGT. V lost 2 bases, J lost 5 bases, and 12 bases lay in between. The CDR3 length is 14 residues.

This chain joins TRBV7-8 and TRBJ2-2; TRBD1 is a possible D gene (6 bases). The germline gives CDR1 SGHVS, CDR2 FQNEAQ. The CDR3 is 18 amino acids. V lost 5 bases, J lost 7 bases, and 26 bases lay in between. The CDR3 DNA is TGTGCCAGCAGCCCCCTAGTGACAGGAGCCATGGGTGGCGGGGAGCTGTTTTTT. The encoded protein is CASSPLVTGAMGGGELFF.

Concerning this clone itself: The sample carries other DNA sequences with the same CDR3. This chain uses TRBV5-1 with TRBJ2-7; D remains unclear. V lost 4 bases and J lost 2, with 7 bases in between. Germline CDR1 and CDR2: SGHRS and YFSETQ. The CDR3 is made up of 12 amino acids. In DNA form, the CDR3 reads TGCGCCAGCAGCCCTGACACCTACGAGCAGTACTTC. Translated: CASSPDTYEQYF.

This rearrangement joins TRBV3-1 (or the pseudogene TRBV3-2) to TRBJ1-3; no firm D call. Trimming took 5 bases from V and 0 from J, leaving 8 bases between them. CDR1 is LGHDT, CDR2 YNNKEL, per germline (reference sequence). This CDR3 contains 14 residues. Here the CDR3 DNA reads TGTGCCAGCAGCTACACAGACTCTGGAAACACCATATATTTT. Its protein is CASSYTDSGNTIYF.

The chain recombines TRBV5-1 with TRBJ1-5; D call uncertain. Germline V CDR1 and CDR2: SGHRS, YFSETQ. The length of the CDR3 is 16 residues. The V gene lost 4 bases and the J gene lost 0 bases, with 14 bases spanning the gap. The CDR3 nucleotides are TGCGCCAGCAGCCCCGGGAATACCGTTAGCAATCAGCCCCAGCATTTT. It is translated as CASSPGNTVSNQPQHF.